This T cell receptor (beta chain) was recovered during a study of patients and donors after allogeneic stem cell transplantation. One entry per CDR3 protein, called by TCRdb with MiXCR from the RT-PCR reads. This sample has 150,000 to 200,000 distinct CDR3 sequences, with 24% found just once. CDR3 size: 15 residues. The J segment lost 8 bases and the V segment lost 2 bases, leaving 7 bases of the junction unmatched. The germline V gene has CDR1 DFQATT and CDR2 SNEGSKA (reference sequence). Sequencing was done on a sample of blood, either unsorted or a sorted T cell fraction (not recorded which). The chain carries TRBV20-1 and TRBJ2-1; 12 bases line up with TRBD1. This receptor was taken from a human donor who was either an allogeneic HSCT recipient or a stem cell or donor lymphocyte infusion donor (not recorded which). It is not recorded whose cells these are; they may come from a transplant donor. The DNA for the CDR3 is TGCAGTGCTAGAACGGGACAGGGGGCGATCTATGAGCAGTTCTTC. Translation gives CSARTGQGAIYEQFF.